This TCR beta chain was profiled in a study of T-cell memory formation after mild COVID-19. TCRdb analysed the 5' RACE reads with MiXCR anew, one entry per CDR3 protein. The sample comprises hundreds of thousands of distinct CDR3 sequences, approximately 14% of which are singletons, and 20% to 25% rests with the top ten. The sequence came from a man aged 18-30 years who had mild COVID-19 (a few samples of this study predate the infection). Cell type and time point are not known. Sequencing was carried out using PBMCs or a T cell subset sorted from them (not recorded which).

This chain's CDR3 is CASSLVGGLSYNEQFF. The CDR3 nucleotides are TGTGCCAGCAGCTTGGTAGGCGGACTCTCCTACAATGAGCAGTTCTTC. V usage is TRBV7-9 and J usage is TRBJ2-1; maybe TRBD2 (5 bases). The CDR3 has 16 residues. Trimming left V 3 bases short and J 0 bases short, with 12 bases between. CDR1 and CDR2 (germline): SEHNR, FQNEAQ (reference sequence). Looking up the rest from reference TRBV7-9 and TRBJ2-1 gives the full variable domain: DTGVSQNPRHKITKRGQNVTFRCDPISEHNRLYWYRQTLGQGPEFLTYFQNEAQLEKSRLLSDRFSAERPKGSFSTLEIQRTEQGDSAMYLCASSLVGGLSYNEQFFGPGTRLTVL.